These 23 T cell receptor beta chains originate from one sample sequenced in a study of blood T cells in healthy people across ages. The second PCR ran roughly 7 to 11 cycles with a sample-barcoded 5' primer and J-beta primers. TCRdb re-called the 5' RACE reads through MiXCR, storing one row per CDR3 protein. Among around 1,700,000 distinct CDR3 sequences listed, roughly 27% were seen once. The sample taken for sequencing was blood. The receptors come from a woman aged 25 to 39 in good health.

This clonotype was observed a few times. This may be a read error, as it is one base from a much larger clone. This chain's CDR3 is CASSSRRGLGYEQYF. The DNA of the CDR3 is TGTGCCAGCAGCTCACGGAGAGGACTTGGCTACGAGCAGTACTTC. The chain recombines TRBV12-3 or TRBV12-4 with TRBJ2-7; tentatively, D is TRBD2 (5 bases). Deletions cut 6 bases from V and 3 bases from J, with 18 bases between. The CDR3 spans 15 residues.

J is TRBJ2-6 and V is TRBV7-8; D remains ambiguous. This CDR3 has 15 residues. The germline V gene encodes CDR1 SGHVS and CDR2 FQNEAQ. Trimming pared 7 bases from V and 0 bases from J, leaving 10 bases between. The CDR3 loop is CASMETLSGANVLTF. CDR3 DNA sequence: TGTGCCAGCATGGAAACTCTCTCTGGGGCCAACGTCCTGACTTTC. The full variable domain, rest sourced from reference TRBV7-8 and TRBJ2-6, is GAGVSQSPRYKVAKRGQDVALRCDPISGHVSLFWYQQALGQGPEFLTYFQNEAQLDKSGLPSDRFFAERPEGSVSTLKIQRTQQEDSAVYLCASMETLSGANVLTFGAGSRLTVL.

The chain is built from TRBV7-6 and TRBJ1-6; D remains ambiguous. The CDR3 runs to 14 residues. The V gene's germline CDR1 is SGHVS and CDR2 FNYEAQ. Trimming took off 5 bases at V and 8 bases at J, with 13 bases between the two ends. The CDR3 spells CASSLTGLDSPLHF. The CDR3, as DNA: TGTGCCAGCAGCCTGACGGGGTTAGATTCACCCCTCCACTTT.

The chain combines TRBV5-5 with TRBJ2-3, with D uncertain. V shed 4 bases and J shed 7 bases, with 13 bases lying between them. CDR1 SGHKS and CDR2 YYEKEE come from the germline V gene (reference sequence). This CDR3 comprises 13 residues. The chain's CDR3 is CASSLGRQNTQYF. The CDR3, as DNA: TGTGCCAGCAGCCTCGGACGGCAGAATACGCAGTATTTT.

The rearrangement links TRBV28 to TRBJ2-7; the D gene is possibly TRBD1 (5 bases). Germline V gene lookup returns CDR1 MDHEN and CDR2 SYDVKM. V lost 3 bases and J lost 4, with 13 bases in between. The CDR3 runs to 14 residues. The CDR3 DNA reads as TGTGCCAGCAGTTTCAGGGCTCGTCTTTACGAGCAGTACTTC. Protein sequence: CASSFRARLYEQYF.

Turning to this clonotype: One end of the junction does not line up with germline, which may come from a read error. CDR3 in DNA: TGTGCCAGCAGCCCGGGACAGAGGACTGAAGCTTTC. This codes for CASSPGQRTEAF. V usage is TRBV7-3 and J usage is TRBJ2-6; 7 bases match TRBD1. CDR1 is SGHTA and CDR2 is FQGTGA in the germline V gene. The CDR3 loop spans 12 amino acids. Drawing the rest from reference TRBV7-3 and TRBJ2-6, the complete variable domain is GAGVSQTPSNKVTEKGKYVELRCDPISGHTALYWYRQSLGQGPEFLIYFQGTGAADDSGLPNDRFFAVRPEGSVSTLKIQRTERGDSAVYLCASSPGQRTEAFGAGSRLTVL.

As regards this clonotype: This may stem from a read error, because a much larger clone lies one nucleotide away. The chain carries TRBV20-1 and TRBJ2-7, with 9 bases identical to TRBD1. Germline V gene data show CDR1 as DFQATT and CDR2 as SNEGSKA (reference sequence). The CDR3 extends over 13 amino acids. Trimming removed 4 bases from V and 2 bases from J; junction bases left unmatched: 3. For the CDR3, the DNA is TGCAGTGCTAAAGACAGGGGGACCTACGAGCAGTACTTC. The encoded protein is CSAKDRGTYEQYF.

There are many counts of this clonotype. The V gene is TRBV4-1, the J gene TRBJ2-7; D is uncertain. Germline values: CDR1 MGHRA, CDR2 YSYEKL. The length of the CDR3 is 14 residues. V was trimmed by 1 base and J by 4 bases, leaving 11 bases between them. For the CDR3, the DNA is TGCGCCAGCAGCCAAGTTGAGGAGAATTACGAGCAGTACTTC. Residues: CASSQVEENYEQYF.

Ten or more counts support this clonotype. This chain joins TRBV5-1 and TRBJ2-7; D ambiguous. Trimming stripped 4 bases from V and 1 base from J, with 15 bases between. This CDR3 contains 15 residues. The germline gives CDR1 SGHRS, CDR2 YFSETQ. CDR3 sequence: CASSPLLDRSYEQYF. DNA of the CDR3: TGCGCCAGCAGCCCCCTCCTTGATAGATCCTACGAGCAGTACTTC.

The chain employs TRBV12-3 or TRBV12-4 and TRBJ1-1, with unresolved D. The CDR3 length is 11 residues. The V end was cut by 4 bases, the J end by 4 bases, with 4 bases between. The CDR3 spells CASSSTTEAFF. The CDR3 DNA is TGTGCCAGCAGTTCGACCACTGAAGCTTTCTTT.

The table lists this clonotype with a few counts. CDR3 protein: CATSSGQTLGETQYF. CDR3 bases: TGTGCCACCAGCAGTGGCCAGACCCTAGGGGAGACCCAGTACTTC. The chain carries TRBV15 and TRBJ2-7; no clear D. The DNA end lines up better with TRBJ2-5; the J call may be wrong. This CDR3 spans 15 amino acids. CDR1 is LNHNV, CDR2 YYDKDF, per germline (reference sequence).

Comment on this clonotype: This may stem from a read error, because a much larger clone lies one nucleotide away. The chain combines TRBV28 with TRBJ2-4, with D maybe TRBD2 (5 bases). The closer fit of TRBJ2-5 to the DNA end suggests the J call may be wrong. Germline CDR1 and CDR2: MDHEN and SYDVKM. The CDR3 covers 14 residues. CDR3 amino acids: CANSLIWESETQYF. The CDR3 DNA is TGTGCCAACAGTTTGATTTGGGAGTCGGAGACCCAGTACTTC.

This clonotype has just a few counts. The J gene is TRBJ1-1, the V gene TRBV20-1, with TRBD1 matching 9 bases. Germline V gene lookup returns CDR1 DFQATT and CDR2 SNEGSKA (reference sequence). The CDR3 has 14 residues. Trimming cost V 5 bases and J 4 bases; bases outside gene matches: 8. The CDR3 reads CSALRDRDLTEAFF. DNA for the CDR3: TGCAGTGCTCTCCGGGACAGGGATCTCACTGAAGCTTTCTTT.

A few counts support this clonotype. The chain couples TRBV14 to TRBJ2-3, with 7 positions matching TRBD2. Germline assignment: CDR1 SGHDN and CDR2 FVKESK. The CDR3 length is 16 residues. Trimming cost V 1 base and J 2 bases; bases outside gene matches: 6. CDR3 sequence reads: CASSQGGGRVTDTQYF. The CDR3 nucleotides are TGTGCCAGCAGCCAAGGCGGAGGGAGGGTCACAGATACGCAGTATTTT.

Details on this clonotype: A much larger clone lies one base from this, so it may be a read error. This chain links TRBV28 with TRBJ1-2; D not resolved. The CDR3 is 15 amino acids. Per the germline V gene, CDR1 is MDHEN and CDR2 is SYDVKM. The DNA of the CDR3 is TGTGCCAGCAGACGACCCGGACTAACCAACTATGACTACACCTTC. Residues: CASRRPGLTNYDYTF.

This clonotype was counted only a few times. This chain connects TRBV24-1 to TRBJ2-1; 10 bases match TRBD1. Unmatched junction bases numbered 15, after V lost 4 bases and J lost 7 bases. Per the germline V gene, CDR1 is KGHDR and CDR2 is SFDVKD. The CDR3 length is 18 residues. CDR3 in amino acids: CATSEHPWSDRGRNEQFF. In nucleotides, the CDR3 is TGTGCCACCAGTGAGCATCCCTGGTCGGACAGGGGGAGGAATGAGCAGTTCTTC.

In this sample, this clonotype turned up a few times. The J gene is TRBJ2-1, the V gene TRBV25-1, with D uncertain. Looked up from germline, CDR1 is MGHDK and CDR2 is SYGVNS. The CDR3 spans 14 residues. The germline V and J ends were trimmed by 7 bases and 6 bases, with 16 bases remaining between them. CDR3 sequence (DNA): TGTGCCAGCACCCAGTCTGGGAACCCCAATGAGCAGTTCTTC. It yields the protein CASTQSGNPNEQFF. The full variable domain, in which reference TRBV25-1 and TRBJ2-1 provide the parts outside the CDR3, is EADIYQTPRYLVIGTGKKITLECSQTMGHDKMYWYQQDPGMELHLIHYSYGVNSTEKGDLSSESTVSRIRTEHFPLTLESARPSHTSQYLCASTQSGNPNEQFFGPGTRLTVL.

This clonotype was detected only a few times. The rearrangement links TRBV5-1 to TRBJ2-5; TRBD2 agrees at 12 bases. The DNA end is a closer match to TRBJ2-7, so the J assignment may be wrong. In germline, CDR1 is SGHRS, CDR2 YFSETQ. The CDR3 contains 17 residues. The CDR3 DNA sequence: TGCGCCAGCAGCTTGGGCGCTAGCGGGGGGGCGAGAAACGAGCAGTACTTC. As protein: CASSLGASGGARNEQYF.

To note about this clonotype: Since a much larger clone is just one base distant, this may be a read error. The chain combines TRBV7-2 with TRBJ2-7, with TRBD1 matching 7 bases. V trimming: 5 bases; J trimming: 6 bases; junction bases outside the gene matches: 10. The germline V gene encodes CDR1 SGHTA and CDR2 FQGNSA. This CDR3 has 14 amino acids. Here the CDR3 reads CASSPRRQGCEQYF. The CDR3 DNA reads as TGTGCCAGCAGCCCAAGGAGACAGGGCTGCGAGCAGTACTTC. Combining the CDR3 with reference TRBV7-2 and TRBJ2-7 gives the whole variable domain GAGVSQSPSNKVTEKGKDVELRCDPISGHTALYWYRQSLGQGLEFLIYFQGNSAPDKSGLPSDRFSAERTGGSVSTLTIQRTQQEDSAVYLCASSPRRQGCEQYFGPGTRLTVT.

This clonotype was recorded many times. The V gene is TRBV6-6, the J gene TRBJ2-7; D call uncertain. The V and J ends lost 8 bases and 3 bases respectively, with 11 bases between them. Germline lookup yields CDR1 MNHNY and CDR2 SVGAGI (reference sequence). The CDR3 spans 12 residues. The CDR3 loop is CASGGQSYEQYF. CDR3 nucleotides: TGTGCCAGCGGCGGTCAGAGCTACGAGCAGTACTTC.

This clonotype was counted between two and nine times. The J gene is TRBJ2-5, the V gene TRBV25-1, with 9 bases lining up with TRBD2. J lost 5 bases, V lost 8 bases, and 6 bases had no gene match. This CDR3 spans 13 amino acids. CDR1 is MGHDK, CDR2 SYGVNS, per germline. DNA for the CDR3: TGTGCCAGCCAGCCAGCGGGAGGCGAGACCCAGTACTTC. Translated: CASQPAGGETQYF.

The genes are TRBV21-1 and TRBJ1-1. TRBV21-1 constitutes a pseudogene. The CDR3 runs 22 residues. This CDR3 is CASSISLLTLLDNQGGVTEAFF. The CDR3 DNA is TGTGCCAGCAGCATTTCCCTTCTCACCCTTCTCGATAACCAGGGAGGGGTCACTGAAGCTTTCTTT.

The chain carries TRBV5-1 and TRBJ2-7; the D gene is possibly TRBD1 (5 bases). Germline V CDR1 and CDR2: SGHRS, YFSETQ. V lost 0 bases and J 2 bases, leaving 15 bases between the germline ends. The CDR3 has 16 amino acids. The CDR3 nucleotides are TGCGCCAGCAGCTTGGCCCCGACAGCTACAGCCTACGAGCAGTACTTC. Translating it yields CASSLAPTATAYEQYF.